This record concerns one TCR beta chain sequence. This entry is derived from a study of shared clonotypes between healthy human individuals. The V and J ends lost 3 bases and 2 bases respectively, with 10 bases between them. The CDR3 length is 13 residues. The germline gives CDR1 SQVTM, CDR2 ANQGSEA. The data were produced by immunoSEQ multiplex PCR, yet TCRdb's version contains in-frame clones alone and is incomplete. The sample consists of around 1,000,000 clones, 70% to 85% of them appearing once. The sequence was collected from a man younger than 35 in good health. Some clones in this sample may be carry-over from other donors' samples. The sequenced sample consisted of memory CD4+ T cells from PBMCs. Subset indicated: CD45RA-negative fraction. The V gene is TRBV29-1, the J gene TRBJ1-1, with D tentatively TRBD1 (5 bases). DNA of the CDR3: TGCAGCGTTGAGTTGGGGCTCAACACTGAAGCTTTCTTT. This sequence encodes CSVELGLNTEAFF.